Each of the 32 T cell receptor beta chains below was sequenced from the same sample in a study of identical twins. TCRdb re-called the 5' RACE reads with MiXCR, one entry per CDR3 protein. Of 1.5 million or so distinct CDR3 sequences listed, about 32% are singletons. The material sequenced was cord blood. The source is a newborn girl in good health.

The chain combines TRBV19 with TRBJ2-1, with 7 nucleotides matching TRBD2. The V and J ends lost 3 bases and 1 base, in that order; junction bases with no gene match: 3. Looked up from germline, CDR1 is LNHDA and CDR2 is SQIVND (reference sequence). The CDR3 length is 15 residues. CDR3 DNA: TGTGCCAGTAGTATTCGGCGGGAGTCCTACAATGAGCAGTTCTTC. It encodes CASSIRRESYNEQFF.

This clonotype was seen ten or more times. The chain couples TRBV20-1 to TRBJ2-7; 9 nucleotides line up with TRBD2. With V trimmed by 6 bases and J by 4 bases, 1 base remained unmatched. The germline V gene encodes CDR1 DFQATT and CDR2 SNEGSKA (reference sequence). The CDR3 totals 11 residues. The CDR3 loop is CSAAGGYEQYF. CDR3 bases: TGCAGTGCGGCGGGAGGGTACGAGCAGTACTTC.

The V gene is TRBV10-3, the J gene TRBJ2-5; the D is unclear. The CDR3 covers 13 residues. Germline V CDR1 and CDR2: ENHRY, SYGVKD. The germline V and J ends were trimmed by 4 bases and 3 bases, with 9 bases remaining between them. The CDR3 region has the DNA TGTGCCATCAGTGGGGCTAGTAAAGAGACCCAGTACTTC. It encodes CAISGASKETQYF.

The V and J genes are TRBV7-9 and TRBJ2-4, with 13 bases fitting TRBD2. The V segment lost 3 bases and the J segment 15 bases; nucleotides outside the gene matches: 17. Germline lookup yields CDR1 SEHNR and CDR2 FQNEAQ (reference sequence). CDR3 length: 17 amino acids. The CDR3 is CASSFSATRTSGGVGYF. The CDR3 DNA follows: TGTGCCAGCAGCTTTTCGGCTACCCGGACTAGCGGGGGCGTGGGGTACTTC.

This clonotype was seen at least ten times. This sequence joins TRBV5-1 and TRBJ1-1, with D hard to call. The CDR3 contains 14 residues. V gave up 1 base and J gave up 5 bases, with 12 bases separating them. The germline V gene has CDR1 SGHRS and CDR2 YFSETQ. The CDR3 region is CASSLPRVGTEAFF. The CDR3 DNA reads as TGCGCCAGCAGCTTGCCCCGGGTTGGAACTGAAGCTTTCTTT.

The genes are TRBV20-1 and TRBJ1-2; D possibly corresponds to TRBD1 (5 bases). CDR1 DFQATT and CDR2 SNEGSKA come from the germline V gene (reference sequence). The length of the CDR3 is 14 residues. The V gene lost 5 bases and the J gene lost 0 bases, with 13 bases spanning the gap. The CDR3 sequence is CSAGTEGPNYGYTF. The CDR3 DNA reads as TGCAGTGCTGGGACTGAGGGGCCTAACTATGGCTACACCTTC.

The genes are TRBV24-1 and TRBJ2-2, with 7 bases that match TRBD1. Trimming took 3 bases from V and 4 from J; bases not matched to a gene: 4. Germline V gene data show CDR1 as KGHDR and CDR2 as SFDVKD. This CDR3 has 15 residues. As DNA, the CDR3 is TGTGCCACCAGTGATGCGACAGGGAGCACCGGGGAGCTGTTTTTT. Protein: CATSDATGSTGELFF.

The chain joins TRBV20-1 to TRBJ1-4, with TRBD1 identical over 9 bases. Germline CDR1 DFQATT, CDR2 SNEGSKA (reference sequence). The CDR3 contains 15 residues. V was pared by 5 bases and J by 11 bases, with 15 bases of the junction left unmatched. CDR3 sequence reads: CSARARGQGVGKLFF. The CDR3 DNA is TGCAGTGCTCGTGCTCGGGGACAGGGAGTGGGGAAACTGTTTTTT.

CDR3 bases: TGCAGTGCTAGAGGGGGGACACCCAATGAGCAGTTCTTC. This sequence encodes CSARGGTPNEQFF. The chain joins TRBV20-1 to TRBJ2-1; possibly TRBD1 for D (6 bases). This CDR3 is 13 amino acids long. Germline V gene sequence: CDR1 DFQATT, CDR2 SNEGSKA (reference sequence). Trimming removed 1 base from V and 6 bases from J, with 10 bases in between.

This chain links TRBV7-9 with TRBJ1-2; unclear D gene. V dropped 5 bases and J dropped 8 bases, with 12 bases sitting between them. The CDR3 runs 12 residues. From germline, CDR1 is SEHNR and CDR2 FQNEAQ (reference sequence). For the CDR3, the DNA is TGTGCCAGCAGCGCTGGCCAGTCCGGCTACACCTTC. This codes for CASSAGQSGYTF. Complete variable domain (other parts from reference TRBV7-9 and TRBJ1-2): DTGVSQNPRHKITKRGQNVTFRCDPISEHNRLYWYRQTLGQGPEFLTYFQNEAQLEKSRLLSDRFSAERPKGSFSTLEIQRTEQGDSAMYLCASSAGQSGYTFGSGTRLTVV.

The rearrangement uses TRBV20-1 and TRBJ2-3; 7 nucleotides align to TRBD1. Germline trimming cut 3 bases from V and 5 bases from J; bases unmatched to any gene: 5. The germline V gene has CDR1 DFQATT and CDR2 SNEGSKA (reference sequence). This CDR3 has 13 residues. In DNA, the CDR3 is TGCAGTGCTAGGAAGGGGGCCGGAGATACGCAGTATTTT. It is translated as CSARKGAGDTQYF.

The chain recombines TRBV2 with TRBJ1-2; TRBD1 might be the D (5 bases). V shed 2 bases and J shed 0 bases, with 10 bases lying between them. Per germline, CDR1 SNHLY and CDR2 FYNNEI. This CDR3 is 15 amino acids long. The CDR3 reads CASSERGRTNYGYTF. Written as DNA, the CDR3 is TGTGCCAGCAGTGAAAGGGGACGGACTAACTATGGCTACACCTTC.

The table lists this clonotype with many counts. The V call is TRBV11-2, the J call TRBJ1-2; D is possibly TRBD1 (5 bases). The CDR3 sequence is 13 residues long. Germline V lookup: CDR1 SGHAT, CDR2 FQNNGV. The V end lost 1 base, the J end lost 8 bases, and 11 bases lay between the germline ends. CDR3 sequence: CASSLVAGPGYTF. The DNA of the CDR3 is TGTGCCAGCAGCTTAGTAGCAGGGCCCGGCTACACCTTC.

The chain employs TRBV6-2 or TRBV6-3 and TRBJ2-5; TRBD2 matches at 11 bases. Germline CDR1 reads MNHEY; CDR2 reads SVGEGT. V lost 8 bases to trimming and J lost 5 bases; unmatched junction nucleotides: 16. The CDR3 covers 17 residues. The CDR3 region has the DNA TGTGCCAGCCAAAGTAACAAACGACTAGCGGGGTTGGAGACCCAGTACTTC. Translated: CASQSNKRLAGLETQYF.

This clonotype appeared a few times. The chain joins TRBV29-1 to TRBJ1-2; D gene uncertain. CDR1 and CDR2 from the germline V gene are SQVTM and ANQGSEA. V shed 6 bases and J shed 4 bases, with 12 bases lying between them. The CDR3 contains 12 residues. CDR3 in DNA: TGCAGCGTCGCCGACAAGGGCTATGGCTACACCTTC. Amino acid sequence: CSVADKGYGYTF.

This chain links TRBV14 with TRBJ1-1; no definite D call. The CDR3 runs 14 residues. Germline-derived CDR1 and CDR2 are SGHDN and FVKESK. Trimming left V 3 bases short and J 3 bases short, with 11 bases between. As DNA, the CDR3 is TGTGCCAGCAGCCAGGGCAGAAGCTACACTGAAGCTTTCTTT. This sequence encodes CASSQGRSYTEAFF.

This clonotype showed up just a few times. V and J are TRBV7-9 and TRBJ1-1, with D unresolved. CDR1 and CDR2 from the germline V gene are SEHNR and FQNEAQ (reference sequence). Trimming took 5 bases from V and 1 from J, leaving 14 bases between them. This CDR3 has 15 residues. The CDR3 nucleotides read TGTGCCAGCAGCCCCAATATCTGGCAGAACACTGAAGCTTTCTTT. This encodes CASSPNIWQNTEAFF.

The chain's CDR3 is CSARVLAGPSSTDTQYF. CDR3 coding DNA: TGCAGTGCTAGAGTTCTAGCGGGGCCATCTAGCACAGATACGCAGTATTTT. This rearrangement joins TRBV20-1 to TRBJ2-3, with 9 bases lining up with TRBD2. Germline loops: CDR1 DFQATT, CDR2 SNEGSKA (reference sequence). Losses at the gene ends were 1 base for V and 0 bases for J; bases not matched to a gene: 8. This CDR3 region has 17 residues.

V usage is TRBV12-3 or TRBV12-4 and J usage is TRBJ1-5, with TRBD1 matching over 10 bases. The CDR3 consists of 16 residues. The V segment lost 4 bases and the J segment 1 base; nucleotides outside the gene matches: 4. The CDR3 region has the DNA TGTGCCAGCAGTTGGGACAGGGGAAGGAGCAATCAGCCCCAGCATTTT. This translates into CASSWDRGRSNQPQHF.

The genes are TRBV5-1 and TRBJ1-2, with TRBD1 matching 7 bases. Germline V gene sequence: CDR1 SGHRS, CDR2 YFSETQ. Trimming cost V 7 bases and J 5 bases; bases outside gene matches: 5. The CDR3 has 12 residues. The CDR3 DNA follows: TGCGCCAGCGATGCAGGGGGATATGGCTACACCTTC. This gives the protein CASDAGGYGYTF.

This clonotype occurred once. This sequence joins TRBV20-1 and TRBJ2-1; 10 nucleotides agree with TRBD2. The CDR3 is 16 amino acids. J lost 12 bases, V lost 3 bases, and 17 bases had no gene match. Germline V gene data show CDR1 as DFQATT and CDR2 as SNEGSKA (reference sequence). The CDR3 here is CSARVHLAGVFDGQFF. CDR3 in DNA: TGCAGTGCTAGGGTTCACCTAGCGGGAGTGTTCGATGGGCAGTTCTTC.

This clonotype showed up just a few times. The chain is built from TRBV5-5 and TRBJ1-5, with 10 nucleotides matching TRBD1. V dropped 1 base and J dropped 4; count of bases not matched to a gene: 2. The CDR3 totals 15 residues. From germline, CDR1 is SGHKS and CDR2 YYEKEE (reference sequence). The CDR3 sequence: CASSLWDRGNQPQHF. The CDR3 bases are TGTGCCAGCAGCTTGTGGGACAGGGGTAATCAGCCCCAGCATTTT. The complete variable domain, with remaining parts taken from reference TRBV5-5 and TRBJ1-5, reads DAGVTQSPTHLIKTRGQQVTLRCSPISGHKSVSWYQQVLGQGPQFIFQYYEKEERGRGNFPDRFSARQFPNYSSELNVNALLLGDSALYLCASSLWDRGNQPQHFGDGTRLSIL.

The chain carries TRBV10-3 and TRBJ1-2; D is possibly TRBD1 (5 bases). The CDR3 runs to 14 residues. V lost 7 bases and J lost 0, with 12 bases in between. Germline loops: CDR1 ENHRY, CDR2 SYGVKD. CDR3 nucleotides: TGTGCCATCACCGGACACCTTTCTAACTATGGCTACACCTTC. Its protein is CAITGHLSNYGYTF.

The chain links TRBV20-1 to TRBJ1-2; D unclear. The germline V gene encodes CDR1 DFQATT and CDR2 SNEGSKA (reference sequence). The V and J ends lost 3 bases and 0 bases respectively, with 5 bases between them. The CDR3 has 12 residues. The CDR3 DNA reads TGCAGTGCTAGTTGGGCTAACTATGGCTACACCTTC. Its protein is CSASWANYGYTF.

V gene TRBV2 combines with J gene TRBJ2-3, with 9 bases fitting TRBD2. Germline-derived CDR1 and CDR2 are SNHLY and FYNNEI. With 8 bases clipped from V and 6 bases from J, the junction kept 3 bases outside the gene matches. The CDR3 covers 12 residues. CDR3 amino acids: CASGTSNDTQYF. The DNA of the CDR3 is TGTGCCAGCGGGACTAGCAACGATACGCAGTATTTT.

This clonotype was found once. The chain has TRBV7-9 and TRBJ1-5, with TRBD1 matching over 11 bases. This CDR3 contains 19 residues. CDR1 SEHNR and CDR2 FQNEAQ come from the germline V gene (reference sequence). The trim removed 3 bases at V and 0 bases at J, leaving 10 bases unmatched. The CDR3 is CASSFPIPGQGDSNQPQHF. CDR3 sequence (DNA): TGTGCCAGCAGCTTTCCTATTCCGGGACAGGGGGATAGCAATCAGCCCCAGCATTTT.

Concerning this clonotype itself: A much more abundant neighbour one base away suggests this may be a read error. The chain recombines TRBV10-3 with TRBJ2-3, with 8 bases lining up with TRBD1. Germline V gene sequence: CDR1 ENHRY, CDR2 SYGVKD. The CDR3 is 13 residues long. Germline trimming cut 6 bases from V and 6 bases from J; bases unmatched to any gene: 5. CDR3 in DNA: TGTGCCATCAGATCGACAGGGGCGGATACGCAGTATTTT. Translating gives CAIRSTGADTQYF.

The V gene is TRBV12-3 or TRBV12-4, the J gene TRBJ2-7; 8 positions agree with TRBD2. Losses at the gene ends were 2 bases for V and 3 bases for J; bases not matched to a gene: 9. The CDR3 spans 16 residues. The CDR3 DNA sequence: TGTGCCAGCAGTTTAAGGGCAGCGGGAGAGGGCTACGAGCAGTACTTC. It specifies CASSLRAAGEGYEQYF.

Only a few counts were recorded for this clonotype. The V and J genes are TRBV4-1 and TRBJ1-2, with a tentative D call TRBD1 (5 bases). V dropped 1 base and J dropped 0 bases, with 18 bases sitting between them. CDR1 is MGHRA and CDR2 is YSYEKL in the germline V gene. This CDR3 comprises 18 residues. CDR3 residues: CASSQVFAGLNTNYGYTF. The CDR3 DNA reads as TGCGCCAGCAGCCAAGTGTTTGCGGGACTTAATACTAACTATGGCTACACCTTC.

CDR3 nucleotide sequence: TGCGCCAGCAGCCAAGGCCCGACAGGAACCTCCTACGAGCAGTACTTC. This codes for CASSQGPTGTSYEQYF. The chain carries TRBV4-1 and TRBJ2-7, with D perhaps matching TRBD1 (6 bases). With 1 base removed from V and 0 bases from J, the gap between germline ends came to 13 bases. The CDR3 has 16 residues. Looked up from germline, CDR1 is MGHRA and CDR2 is YSYEKL.

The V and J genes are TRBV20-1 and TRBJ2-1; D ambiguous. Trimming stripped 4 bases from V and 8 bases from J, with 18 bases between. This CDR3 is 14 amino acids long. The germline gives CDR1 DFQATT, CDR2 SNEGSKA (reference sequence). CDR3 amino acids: CSANHPHIVDEQFF. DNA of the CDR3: TGCAGTGCTAATCACCCTCACATAGTCGATGAGCAGTTCTTC.

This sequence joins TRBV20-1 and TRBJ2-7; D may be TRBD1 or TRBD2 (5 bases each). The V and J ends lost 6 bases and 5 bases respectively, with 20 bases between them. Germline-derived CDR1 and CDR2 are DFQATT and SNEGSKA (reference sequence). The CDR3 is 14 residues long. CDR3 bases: TGCAGTGCCGCCCTGGGACCCGGAACAAACGAGCAGTACTTC. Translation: CSAALGPGTNEQYF.